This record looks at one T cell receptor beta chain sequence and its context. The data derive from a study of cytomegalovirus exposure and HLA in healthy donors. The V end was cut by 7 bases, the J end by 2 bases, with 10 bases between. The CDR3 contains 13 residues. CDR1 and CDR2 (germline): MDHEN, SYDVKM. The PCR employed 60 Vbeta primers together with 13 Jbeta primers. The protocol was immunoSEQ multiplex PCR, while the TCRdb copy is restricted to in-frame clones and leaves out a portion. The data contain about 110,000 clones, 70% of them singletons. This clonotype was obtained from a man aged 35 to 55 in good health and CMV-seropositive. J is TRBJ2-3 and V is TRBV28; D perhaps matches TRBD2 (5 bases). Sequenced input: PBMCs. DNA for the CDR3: TGTGCCAGCAAAGAGGGTTCCACAGATACGCAGTATTTT. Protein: CASKEGSTDTQYF.